The 10 T cell receptor beta chains below come from one sample, sequenced in a study of blood T cell repertoires in COVID-19. Some clones are missing from TCRdb's copy, which holds only in-frame ones; the method was immunoSEQ multiplex PCR. In the table there are fewer than 350,000 clones, about nine tenths of which are singletons. Sequencing was carried out using PBMCs or T cells enriched from blood (not recorded which). Every receptor here comes from a young woman who had been exposed to COVID-19.

The V call is TRBV5-1, the J call TRBJ2-7, with no clear D. CDR3 length equals 13 residues. CDR1 is SGHRS and CDR2 is YFSETQ in the germline V gene. V lost 0 bases and J lost 1, with 5 bases in between. The CDR3 nucleotides are TGCGCCAGCAGCTTGGCACTTTCCTACGAGCAGTACTTC. Amino acid sequence: CASSLALSYEQYF.

This chain links TRBV28 with TRBJ2-2; D gene uncertain. CDR1 and CDR2 from the germline V gene are MDHEN and SYDVKM. Between the trimmed V and J ends, which lost 2 bases and 5 bases, there was a span of 15 bases. The CDR3 length is 16 residues. CDR3 residues: CASSLAAAYGTGELFF. The CDR3 DNA sequence: TGTGCCAGCAGTTTAGCGGCGGCTTACGGTACCGGGGAGCTGTTTTTT.

This clone appeared once. The chain employs TRBV30 and TRBJ2-7; 10 bases line up with TRBD1. Germline CDR1 reads GTSNPN; CDR2 reads SVGIG (reference sequence). V lost 2 bases to trimming and J lost 3 bases; unmatched junction nucleotides: 4. CDR3 length: 14 residues. The DNA of the CDR3 is TGTGCCTGGAGTTCCGGACAGGGGGTCTACGAGCAGTACTTC. Protein: CAWSSGQGVYEQYF.

The J gene is TRBJ1-1, the V gene TRBV6-1; D is possibly TRBD1 (5 bases). The germline CDR1 and CDR2 sequences are MNHNS and SASEGT. With 4 bases removed from V and 1 base from J, the gap between germline ends came to 7 bases. The length of the CDR3 is 13 residues. CDR3 loop: CASSADRNTEAFF. In DNA form, the CDR3 reads TGTGCCAGCAGTGCCGACAGGAACACTGAAGCTTTCTTT.

The gene calls are TRBV6-5 and TRBJ1-1, with D possibly matching TRBD1 (5 bases). Trimming stripped 2 bases from V and 0 bases from J, with 10 bases between. Germline V gene lookup returns CDR1 MNHEY and CDR2 SVGAGI. CDR3 size: 15 residues. The CDR3: CASSYGGTLNTEAFF. The CDR3 DNA reads as TGTGCCAGCAGTTACGGGGGGACCCTGAACACTGAAGCTTTCTTT.

The chain links TRBV4-1 to TRBJ2-1; TRBD2 aligns across 9 bases. Germline CDR1 and CDR2: MGHRA and YSYEKL. This CDR3 is built from 16 residues. J lost 5 bases, V lost 1 base, and 6 bases had no gene match. Here the CDR3 reads CASSQVVAGVDNEQFF. In DNA form, the CDR3 reads TGCGCCAGCAGCCAAGTCGTAGCGGGGGTGGACAATGAGCAGTTCTTC.

The chain recombines TRBV7-8 with TRBJ1-5; tentative D call: TRBD1 (5 bases). Germline values: CDR1 SGHVS, CDR2 FQNEAQ. This CDR3 has 15 residues. The V gene lost 8 bases and the J gene lost 2 bases, with 16 bases spanning the gap. The CDR3 DNA reads TGTGCCAGCTTGCCGGGGGTTACAGGCAATCAGCCCCAGCATTTT. Its translation: CASLPGVTGNQPQHF.

A note on this clone: Germline is not matched at one junction end, which may reflect a read error. The J gene is TRBJ1-1, the V gene TRBV28; a weak D match, TRBD1 (6 bases). The CDR3 length is 10 residues. Looked up from germline, CDR1 is MDHEN and CDR2 is SYDVKM. CDR3 nucleotides: TGTGCCAGCAGTCAAACAGGGTCAATCTTT. Its translation: CASSQTGSIF.

The chain recombines TRBV27 with TRBJ2-1, with 7 bases identical to TRBD2. The CDR3 has 15 amino acids. Per the germline V gene, CDR1 is MNHEY and CDR2 is SMNVEV (reference sequence). The V gene end was trimmed by 0 bases and the J gene end by 3 bases; junction bases not matched to a gene: 2. The CDR3 nucleotides are TGTGCCAGCAGTTTATCTGCTAGCGGCTACAATGAGCAGTTCTTC. Amino acids: CASSLSASGYNEQFF.

This clone was seen only a few times. V usage is TRBV11-3 and J usage is TRBJ1-1, with D maybe TRBD1 (6 bases). CDR1 is SGHNT and CDR2 is YENEEA in the germline V gene. V was clipped by 3 bases and J by 4 bases, with 18 bases between them. This CDR3 contains 16 residues. CDR3 sequence reads: CASSFPMPTGSTEAFF. The CDR3 DNA reads as TGTGCCAGCAGCTTCCCCATGCCGACAGGTAGCACTGAAGCTTTCTTT.